This is a list of T cell receptor beta chains from one sample in a study of T-cell memory formation after mild COVID-19. One entry per CDR3 protein, called by TCRdb with MiXCR from the 5' RACE reads. Here the sample spans more than 250,000 distinct CDR3 sequences, more than 15% being singletons. Sequencing was done on a sample of PBMCs or a T cell subset sorted from them (not recorded which). The receptor set was obtained from a man between 18 and 29 years old who had mild COVID-19 (a few samples of this study predate the infection). Cell type and time point are not known. Both conserved end residues are part of each CDR3. The order of the fields is V gene, CDR3 length, clone size, J gene, D gene, CDR3 DNA, CDR3 protein. The D gene is left open where the match is weak. The size entry is marked missing in some rows and otherwise reads once, few, many or a size class.

TRBV9	14	few	TRBJ2-3	TRBD2	TGTGCCAGCAGCACAGGACTAGCTGCGGATACGCAGTATTTT	CASSTGLAADTQYF
TRBV12-3/TRBV12-4	15	once	TRBJ2-7	.	TGTGCCAGCAGTTTACGGGGCGGGTCTCTCTACGAGCAGTACTTC	CASSLRGGSLYEQYF
TRBV10-3	14	many	TRBJ2-3	TRBD2	TGTGCCATCAGGGGGACTAGCCTCACAGATACGCAGTATTTT	CAIRGTSLTDTQYF
TRBV4-2	16	many	TRBJ2-1	TRBD2	TGTGCCAGCAGCCAAGGAGCGGGGGGGCAGGTGGGTGAGCAGTTCTTC	CASSQGAGGQVGEQFF
TRBV9	14	few	TRBJ2-5	.	TGTGCCAGCAGCGTAGGTGTAGGCCGAGAGACCCAGTACTTC	CASSVGVGRETQYF
TRBV2	11	.	TRBJ2-7	.	TGTGCCAGCAGGACAGCGGCCGAGCAGTACTTC	CASRTAAEQYF
TRBV28	12	.	TRBJ2-4	.	TGTGCCAGCAGCACATCGGAGGACATTCAGTACTTC	CASSTSEDIQYF
TRBV7-2	16	many	TRBJ1-6	.	TGTGCCAGCAGCTTAGGTGCGGAGCTTACGTGGGCGCCCCTCCACTTT	CASSLGAELTWAPLHF
TRBV7-9	14	.	TRBJ1-5	.	TGTGCCAGCGGGGGGCAGGACCTCATTCAGCCCCAGCATTTT	CASGGQDLIQPQHF
TRBV4-1	16	.	TRBJ2-6	.	TGCGCCAGCAGCCAACTTCTATTCTCTGGGGCCAACGTCCTGACTTTC	CASSQLLFSGANVLTF
TRBV4-2	18	few	TRBJ2-3	TRBD2	TGTGCCAGCAGCCAAGATGAGGGGTTACTAGCGGGTTGGGATACGCAGTATTTT	CASSQDEGLLAGWDTQYF
TRBV29-1	16	.	TRBJ1-2	.	TGCAGCGTTGATCACAGGGCCGCGAGTGCTAACTATGGCTACACCTTC	CSVDHRAASANYGYTF
TRBV15	15	few	TRBJ2-3	.	TGTGCCACCAGCAGAGGAAGAGAGCAGGGAGATACGCAGTATTTT	CATSRGREQGDTQYF
TRBV7-6	16	.	TRBJ1-1	TRBD1	TGTGCCAGCAGCCAAATGCCGGGACAGGGTGGCACTGAAGCTTTCTTT	CASSQMPGQGGTEAFF
TRBV7-2	12	few	TRBJ2-2	.	TGTGCCAGCAGCTTAGATAGGGGGGGACTGTTTTTT	CASSLDRGGLFF
TRBV7-9	12	.	TRBJ2-1	TRBD2	TGTGCCAGCAGCTTTGGGAGGGATGAGCAGTTCTTC	CASSFGRDEQFF
TRBV24-1	14	few	TRBJ1-2	.	TGTGCCACCAGTGATTACCGGACAGCCTATGGCTACACCTTC	CATSDYRTAYGYTF
TRBV4-2	15	.	TRBJ1-5	TRBD1	TGTGCCAGCGGAAGACAGGGGGCGGGCAATCAGCCCCAGCATTTT	CASGRQGAGNQPQHF
TRBV12-3/TRBV12-4	14	.	TRBJ1-1	TRBD1	TGTGCCAGCAGCCGGACAGGGGGCTTTTCTGAAGCTTTCTTT	CASSRTGGFSEAFF
TRBV4-1	15	.	TRBJ2-7	.	TGCGCCAGCAGCCAAGATCGCTCCGGACTCTACGAGCAGTACTTC	CASSQDRSGLYEQYF
TRBV7-9	14	.	TRBJ1-5	.	TGTGCCAGCAGCCCTGCCGGGGACAATCAGCCCCAGCATTTT	CASSPAGDNQPQHF
TRBV7-6	14	many	TRBJ2-7	.	TGTGCCAGCAGCCCGGTAGCCCGTTCCTACGAGCAGTACTTC	CASSPVARSYEQYF
TRBV9	16	few	TRBJ2-7	TRBD2	TGTGCCAGCAGCCCCTCCGGGAGGGGTTTACCCTACGAGCAGTACTTC	CASSPSGRGLPYEQYF
TRBV4-1	15	.	TRBJ2-5	.	TGCGCCAGCAGCCCCCTTAGGGGGACCGCGGAGACCCAGTACTTC	CASSPLRGTAETQYF
TRBV20-1	15	few	TRBJ2-3	TRBD2	TGCAGTGCTAGGCATTGGACTAGCGGGGGCCCTGCGCAGTATTTT	CSARHWTSGGPAQYF
TRBV20-1	14	.	TRBJ1-2	.	TGCAGTGCTAGAGATCCAAGGGGGAGGTATGGCTACACCTTC	CSARDPRGRYGYTF
TRBV4-1	16	.	TRBJ2-3	TRBD2	TGCGCCAGCAGACTGAATCCGGGACTAAGCACAGATACGCAGTATTTT	CASRLNPGLSTDTQYF
TRBV4-1	14	few	TRBJ2-7	TRBD1	TGCGCCAGCAGCCGACCGGGACAGACCTACGAGCAGTACTTC	CASSRPGQTYEQYF
TRBV6-5	18	.	TRBJ2-6	.	TGTGCCAGCAGTTACCGCGGTGACACCGACTCTGGGGCCAACGTCCTGACTTTC	CASSYRGDTDSGANVLTF
TRBV5-1	16	few	TRBJ2-3	.	TGCGCCAGCAACTTGATAGGTCGGGGGCGGACAGATACGCAGTATTTT	CASNLIGRGRTDTQYF
TRBV6-5	12	.	TRBJ1-1	.	TGTGCCAGCAAAAACAGGTACACTGAAGCTTTCTTT	CASKNRYTEAFF
TRBV27	13	.	TRBJ2-2	.	TGTGCCAGCAGTTTCTCCCCCCCCGGGGAGCTGTTTTTT	CASSFSPPGELFF
TRBV7-6	14	few	TRBJ1-1	.	TGTGCCAGCAGCGCCCGACAGAAGAACACTGAAGCTTTCTTT	CASSARQKNTEAFF
TRBV11-2	15	.	TRBJ1-3	.	TGTGCCAGCGGCCGTGCGGGGAACCCTGGAAACACCATATATTTT	CASGRAGNPGNTIYF
TRBV7-3	14	few	TRBJ2-5	.	TGTGCCAGCAGCCCCACGGGGACGCAAGAGACCCAGTACTTC	CASSPTGTQETQYF
TRBV4-3	17	.	TRBJ2-2	.	TGCGCCAGCAGCCATGCTATTCGGGGCACGAATGCCGGGGAGCTGTTTTTT	CASSHAIRGTNAGELFF
TRBV7-2	14	.	TRBJ1-2	.	TGTGCCAGCAGCATCCAGGGCTTAGGCTATGGCTACACCTTC	CASSIQGLGYGYTF
TRBV6-5	14	.	TRBJ2-7	.	TGTGCCAGCAGTTACCTCCGGGGATCTGTGGAGCAGTACTTC	CASSYLRGSVEQYF
TRBV29-1	12	many	TRBJ2-7	TRBD1	TGCAGCGTTGCGGGACAGACTTACGAGCAGTACTTC	CSVAGQTYEQYF
TRBV29-1	14	many	TRBJ2-3	.	TGCAGCGTTGAAGACCCCCGGAGGTCGGATACGCAGTATTTT	CSVEDPRRSDTQYF
TRBV20-1	15	few	TRBJ2-2	.	TGCAGTGCTACGAATCCTCGCGGCCGCACCGGGGAGCTGTTTTTT	CSATNPRGRTGELFF
TRBV20-1	17	.	TRBJ2-3	TRBD2	TGCAGTGCTGCTCCACTCCCTAGCGGGGGGCGCACAGATACGCAGTATTTT	CSAAPLPSGGRTDTQYF
TRBV7-3	15	.	TRBJ2-5	TRBD2	TGTGCCAGCAGCCCAGCCGGGGGGAATCAAGAGACCCAGTACTTC	CASSPAGGNQETQYF
TRBV5-4	15	.	TRBJ1-1	.	TGTGCCAGCAGCGTAGGGGGTAGACGGAACACTGAAGCTTTCTTT	CASSVGGRRNTEAFF
TRBV11-2	14	.	TRBJ2-5	.	TGTGCCAGCAGCTTAAGGGTAGGAGCAGAGACCCAGTACTTC	CASSLRVGAETQYF
TRBV7-2	19	.	TRBJ2-5	TRBD2	TGTGCCAGCAGCTCAGGGACTAGCGGGGGGCAGGGAGCGGAAGAGACCCAGTACTTC	CASSSGTSGGQGAEETQYF
TRBV7-9	18	.	TRBJ1-1	TRBD1	TGTGCCAGCAGCTATCCGGGACAGGGCAAGTTAGGGAGCACTGAAGCTTTCTTT	CASSYPGQGKLGSTEAFF
TRBV20-1	16	few	TRBJ2-1	.	TGCAGTGCTCCGGGCGGGGCAGGGGCATCCTACAATGAGCAGTTCTTC	CSAPGGAGASYNEQFF
TRBV7-6	15	.	TRBJ2-1	TRBD2	TGTGCCAGCACGCTAAGCGGGGGACAATACAATGAGCAGTTCTTC	CASTLSGGQYNEQFF
TRBV20-1	13	.	TRBJ2-1	.	TGCAGTGCTATCCCAGGTTCCAACAATGAGCAGTTCTTC	CSAIPGSNNEQFF
TRBV15	13	few	TRBJ2-7	TRBD1	TGTGCCACCAGCTCGGGACAGGATTACGAGCAGTACTTC	CATSSGQDYEQYF
TRBV7-8	13	few	TRBJ2-2	.	TGTGCCAGCAGCGTAATGAGCGCCGGGGAGCTGTTTTTT	CASSVMSAGELFF
TRBV7-3	18	.	TRBJ2-1	TRBD2	TGTGCCAGCAGCAGCGCGACTAGCGGGGGCGACTCCTACAATGAGCAGTTCTTC	CASSSATSGGDSYNEQFF
TRBV12-3/TRBV12-4	14	few	TRBJ2-7	TRBD2	TGTGCCAGCAGTTTGTGGGGGGGTTCCTACGAGCAGTACTTC	CASSLWGGSYEQYF
TRBV7-6	16	few	TRBJ2-5	.	TGTGCCAGCAGCCTATGGGGGGAGGACAGTCAAGAGACCCAGTACTTC	CASSLWGEDSQETQYF
TRBV11-2	15	.	TRBJ1-1	.	TGTGCCAGCAGCCTACAGGGAAAGCAGACCACTGAAGCTTTCTTT	CASSLQGKQTTEAFF
TRBV5-1	15	few	TRBJ1-6	TRBD1	TGCGCCAGCAGCTTGGCGGACAGGGGCGATTCACCCCTCCACTTT	CASSLADRGDSPLHF